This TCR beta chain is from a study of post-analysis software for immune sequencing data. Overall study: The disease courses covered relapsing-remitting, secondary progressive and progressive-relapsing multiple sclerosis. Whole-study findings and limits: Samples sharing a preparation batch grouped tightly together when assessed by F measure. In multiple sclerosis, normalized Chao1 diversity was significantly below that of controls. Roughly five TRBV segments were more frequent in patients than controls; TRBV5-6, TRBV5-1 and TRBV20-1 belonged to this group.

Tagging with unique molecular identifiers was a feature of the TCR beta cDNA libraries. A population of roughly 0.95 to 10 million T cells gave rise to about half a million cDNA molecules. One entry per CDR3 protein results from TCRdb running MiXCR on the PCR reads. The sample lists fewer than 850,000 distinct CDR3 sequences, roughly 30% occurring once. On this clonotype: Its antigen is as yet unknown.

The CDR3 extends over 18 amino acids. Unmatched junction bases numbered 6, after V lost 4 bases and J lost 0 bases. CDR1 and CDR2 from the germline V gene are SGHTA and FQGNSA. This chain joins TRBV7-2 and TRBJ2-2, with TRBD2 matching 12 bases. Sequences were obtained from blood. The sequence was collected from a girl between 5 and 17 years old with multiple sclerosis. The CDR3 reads CASSSILAGGPNTGELFF. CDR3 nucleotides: TGTGCCAGCAGCTCAATACTAGCGGGAGGTCCGAACACCGGGGAGCTGTTTTTT.